The text below deals with one T cell receptor beta chain. What it recognizes is unknown. TCRdb analysed the reads with MiXCR anew, one entry per CDR3 protein. The sample carries about 400,000 distinct CDR3 sequences, roughly 34% recorded once. The entry originates in a study of T cell repertoires in cytomegalovirus infection. Study information: CMV epitopes that were recently identified and HLA-C-restricted were used alongside well-studied HLA-B-restricted ones. Both a matching HLA type and CMV infection were indicated by public TCR beta signatures.

Regarding the study as a whole: What dominated the ex vivo response were HLA-C-restricted CMV-specific TCR beta clonotypes.

This TCR was recovered from a human donor in good health (CMV status not recorded). Some clones in this sample may be carry-over from other donors' samples. The sequences come from cultured PBMCs, collected from culture after CMV antigen stimulation.

The CDR3 spells CSVHRPASTDTQYF. CDR3 DNA sequence: TGCAGCGTCCACCGACCCGCAAGCACAGATACGCAGTATTTT. The chain employs TRBV29-1 and TRBJ2-3, with unresolved D. The CDR3 spans 14 residues. V lost 6 bases, J lost 0 bases, and 13 bases lay in between. Looked up from germline, CDR1 is SQVTM and CDR2 is ANQGSEA.